This T cell receptor (beta chain) stems from a study of cytotoxic CD8 clonotypes in ibrutinib-treated CLL. Per the germline V gene, CDR1 is LNHDA and CDR2 is SQIVND (reference sequence). Between the trimmed V and J ends, which lost 1 base and 7 bases, there was a span of 13 bases. The CDR3 length is 14 residues. This clone turned up a few times. The repertoire was sequenced with immunoSEQ multiplex PCR; TCRdb's copy has only in-frame clones and lacks some. The sample carries about 160,000 clones, about four fifths recorded once. The chain combines TRBV19 with TRBJ2-5; D is possibly TRBD2 (6 bases). Sequencing used PBMCs, obtained after 24 months of ibrutinib treatment. The receptor comes from a human donor with chronic lymphocytic leukemia. In DNA, the CDR3 is TGTGCCAGTAGTATAGTTCAGCCAGCGGGGACCCAGTACTTC. Translating gives CASSIVQPAGTQYF.